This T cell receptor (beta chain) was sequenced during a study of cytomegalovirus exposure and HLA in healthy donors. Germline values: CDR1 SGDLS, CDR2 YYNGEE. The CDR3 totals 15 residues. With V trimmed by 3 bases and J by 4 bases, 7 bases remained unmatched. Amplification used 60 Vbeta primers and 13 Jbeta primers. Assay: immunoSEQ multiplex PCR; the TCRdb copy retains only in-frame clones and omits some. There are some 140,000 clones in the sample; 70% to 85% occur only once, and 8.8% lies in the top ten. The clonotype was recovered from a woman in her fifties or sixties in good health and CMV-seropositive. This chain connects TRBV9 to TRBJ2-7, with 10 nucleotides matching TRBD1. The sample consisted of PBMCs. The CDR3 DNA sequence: TGTGCCAGCAGCGAAGGACAGGGGGACCTATACGAGCAGTACTTC. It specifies CASSEGQGDLYEQYF.